This T cell receptor (beta chain) was documented in a study of blood T cell repertoires in COVID-19. In the original processing: Reference gene primers were amplified, and this amplification served to estimate nucleated cell counts. Data came from immunoSEQ multiplex PCR; TCRdb stores just in-frame clones and leaves some out. Clone size and the V and J calls come from that table; the DNA yielded D and trimming. Among 200,000 to 300,000 clones listed, approximately 86% were seen once. V shed 1 base and J 1 base; nucleotides not matched to a gene: 5. This CDR3 has 18 residues. Germline V gives CDR1 KGHSH, CDR2 LQKENI.

This rearrangement joins TRBV18 to TRBJ1-4, with 11 positions matching TRBD1. The material sequenced was peripheral blood. This TCR came from a man aged 30-40 years with active or convalescent COVID-19. For the CDR3, the DNA is TGTGCCAGCTCACCACGGACAGGGGGCGTTGGAACTAATGAAAAACTGTTTTTT. Encoded protein: CASSPRTGGVGTNEKLFF.